The present entry profiles one T cell receptor (beta chain) with its context. TCRdb's copy holds only in-frame clones and misses some; the assay was immunoSEQ multiplex PCR. The sample has some 71,000 clones, around 87% seen once. This record comes from a study of control samples from healthy donors and cancer patients. Germline CDR1 LNHDA, CDR2 SQIVND (reference sequence). Between the trimmed V and J ends, which lost 6 bases and 3 bases, there was a span of 11 bases. CDR3 size: 13 residues. This rearrangement joins TRBV19 to TRBJ1-1, with D possibly TRBD1 on 6 matching bases. The TCR originated in a woman aged 50 to 60 with head and neck cancer. Sequenced input: PBMCs. Here the CDR3 reads CASSRKGDTEAFF. In nucleotides, the CDR3 is TGTGCCAGTAGCCGGAAGGGGGACACTGAAGCTTTCTTT.